One T cell receptor beta chain is described in this entry. Its antigen is as yet unknown. Each cell subset's genomic DNA was divided evenly among several immunoSEQ plates. Repertoires were generated with immunoSEQ multiplex PCR, while TCRdb's copy carries only in-frame clones and drops some. The sample lists a few million clones; approximately 93% were seen once. These data come from a study of shared clonotypes between healthy human individuals. Study outcomes and limitations: Generally, estimated richness proved larger in naive subsets than it did in memory subsets.

The CDR3 contains 17 residues. Germline V gene data show CDR1 as MDHEN and CDR2 as SYDVKM. Trimming removed 4 bases at V and 8 bases at J, with 24 bases between. The sequencing input was naive CD4+ T cells from PBMCs. Subset of the sample: CD45RA+ positively selected. The sequence was collected from a man in his late teens or twenties in good health. Some clones in this sample may be carry-over from other donors' samples. This rearrangement joins TRBV28 to TRBJ2-1; a possible D gene is TRBD2 (6 bases). The CDR3 region is CASSSTGDSPIPDEQFF. The CDR3 DNA reads TGTGCCAGCAGTTCGACCGGGGACTCACCTATCCCCGATGAGCAGTTCTTC.